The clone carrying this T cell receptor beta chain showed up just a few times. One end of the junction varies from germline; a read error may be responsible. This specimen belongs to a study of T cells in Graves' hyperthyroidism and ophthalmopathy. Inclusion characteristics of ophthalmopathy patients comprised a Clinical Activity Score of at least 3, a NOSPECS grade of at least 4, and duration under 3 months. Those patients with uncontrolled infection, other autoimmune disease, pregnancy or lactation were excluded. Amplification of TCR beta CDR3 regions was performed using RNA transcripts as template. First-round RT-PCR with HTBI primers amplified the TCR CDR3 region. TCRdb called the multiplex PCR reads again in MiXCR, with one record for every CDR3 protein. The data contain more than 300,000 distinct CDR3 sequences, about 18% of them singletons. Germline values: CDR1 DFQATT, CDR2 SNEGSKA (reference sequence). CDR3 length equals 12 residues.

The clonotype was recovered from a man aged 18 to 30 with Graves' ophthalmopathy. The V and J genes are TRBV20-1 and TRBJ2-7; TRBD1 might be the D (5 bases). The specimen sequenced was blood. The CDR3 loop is CGARVTTYEQYF. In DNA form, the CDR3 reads TGCGGTGCCAGGGTTACGACCTACGAGCAGTACTTC.